Shown below are 19 T cell receptor beta chains from a single sample sequenced in a study of CD8 T cells in ankylosing spondylitis. TCRdb independently ran MiXCR on the 5' RACE reads; one entry per CDR3 protein. The profile shows about 360,000 distinct CDR3 sequences, about 20% of them singletons. Sequencing was done on a sample of blood, either unsorted or a sorted T cell fraction (not recorded which). The receptors stem from a male donor with ankylosing spondylitis or in good health (not recorded which).

CDR3: CSVETGLNYGYTF. The CDR3, as DNA: TGCAGCGTTGAAACAGGGCTTAACTATGGCTACACCTTC. J is TRBJ1-2 and V is TRBV29-1; tentative D call: TRBD1 (6 bases). The CDR3 covers 13 residues. V was cut by 2 bases and J by 1 base, with 8 bases left in between. In germline, CDR1 is SQVTM, CDR2 ANQGSEA.

This clonotype has a handful of counts. The chain joins TRBV5-6 to TRBJ1-2; 7 bases line up with TRBD1. This CDR3 region has 13 residues. Germline lookup yields CDR1 SGHDT and CDR2 YYEEEE. Unmatched junction bases numbered 2, after V lost 0 bases and J lost 6 bases. The CDR3 here is CASSLGDSHGYTF. The CDR3 coding sequence is TGTGCCAGCAGCTTGGGGGACAGCCATGGCTACACCTTC.

The chain carries TRBV10-2 and TRBJ2-7; no reliable D call. V was shortened by 3 bases and J by 2 bases, with 11 bases between the two germline ends. Germline CDR1 and CDR2: WSHSY and SAAADI. The CDR3 runs to 14 residues. In DNA form, the CDR3 reads TGCGCCAGCAGTGAAAGACTGAACCCCTACGAGCAGTACTTC. Amino acid sequence: CASSERLNPYEQYF.

This clonotype has a count of ten or more. The J gene is TRBJ2-3, the V gene TRBV12-3 or TRBV12-4; no firm D call. This CDR3 is built from 12 residues. V was trimmed by 3 bases and J by 6 bases, leaving 7 bases between them. CDR3 in amino acids: CASSLLTDTQYF. As DNA, the CDR3 is TGTGCCAGCAGTTTGCTTACCGATACGCAGTATTTT.

J is TRBJ2-2 and V is TRBV6-4; no clear D gene. The germline V gene encodes CDR1 MRHNA and CDR2 SNTAGT. The length of the CDR3 is 12 residues. V was pared by 0 bases and J by 7 bases, with 3 bases between. CDR3 region: CASSDSGGELFF. Written as DNA, the CDR3 is TGTGCCAGCAGTGACTCTGGCGGGGAGCTGTTTTTT.

This clonotype has only a few counts. The chain is built from TRBV20-1 and TRBJ2-2; D gene uncertain. The length of the CDR3 is 13 residues. With 1 base removed from V and 5 bases from J, the gap between germline ends came to 8 bases. Germline V gene lookup returns CDR1 DFQATT and CDR2 SNEGSKA (reference sequence). CDR3 sequence: CSARGERTGELFF. The CDR3 DNA follows: TGCAGTGCTAGAGGCGAGAGGACCGGGGAGCTGTTTTTT.

This chain connects TRBV5-1 to TRBJ1-5; the D is unclear. Germline loops: CDR1 SGHRS, CDR2 YFSETQ. V was trimmed by 5 bases and J by 6 bases, leaving 12 bases between them. This CDR3 spans 13 amino acids. The CDR3, as DNA: TGCGCCAGCAGGAGCGCCTTGGGTCAGCCCCAGCATTTT. Protein sequence: CASRSALGQPQHF.

The chain links TRBV5-6 to TRBJ2-7; D is undetermined. V gave up 1 base and J gave up 7 bases, with 9 bases separating them. This CDR3 is built from 12 residues. CDR1 and CDR2 from the germline V gene are SGHDT and YYEEEE. CDR3 region: CASSLLGEEQYF. CDR3 bases: TGTGCCAGCAGCTTGTTGGGCGAGGAGCAGTACTTC.

The rearrangement links TRBV7-6 to TRBJ2-6; tentative D call: TRBD1 (5 bases). The germline CDR1 and CDR2 sequences are SGHVS and FNYEAQ. Trimming took off 5 bases at V and 3 bases at J, with 11 bases between the two ends. The CDR3 is made up of 15 amino acids. For the CDR3, the DNA is TGTGCCAGCAGCCTAGGGGATTATGGGGCCAACGTCCTGACTTTC. It yields the protein CASSLGDYGANVLTF.

In DNA, the CDR3 is TGTGCCAGCAGCTTCATGAGGGACACCGGGGAGCTGTTTTTT. This gives the protein CASSFMRDTGELFF. The gene calls are TRBV7-2 and TRBJ2-2, with D perhaps matching TRBD2 (5 bases). The V end was cut by 3 bases, the J end by 3 bases, with 8 bases between. This CDR3 region has 14 residues. CDR1 and CDR2 (germline): SGHTA, FQGNSA. The full variable domain, its missing parts supplied by reference TRBV7-2 and TRBJ2-2, is GAGVSQSPSNKVTEKGKDVELRCDPISGHTALYWYRQSLGQGLEFLIYFQGNSAPDKSGLPSDRFSAERTGGSVSTLTIQRTQQEDSAVYLCASSFMRDTGELFFGEGSRLTVL.

In its sample, this clonotype was seen many times. The chain uses TRBV12-3 or TRBV12-4 and TRBJ1-3, with no clear D. Trimming shortened V by 9 bases and J by 0 bases, and 6 bases separated the two germline ends. The CDR3 runs to 12 residues. CDR3 region: CASTDSGNTIYF. DNA for the CDR3: TGTGCCAGTACTGACTCTGGAAACACCATATATTTT.

The chain carries TRBV7-9 and TRBJ2-7; 8 bases align to TRBD2. Per germline, CDR1 SEHNR and CDR2 FQNEAQ (reference sequence). CDR3 length: 14 amino acids. The trim removed 5 bases at V and 8 bases at J, leaving 11 bases unmatched. The CDR3 loop reads CASSPPTGTSKQYF. The CDR3, as DNA: TGTGCCAGCAGCCCACCCACAGGGACTAGTAAGCAGTACTTC. Together with reference TRBV7-9 and TRBJ2-7, the CDR3 gives the full variable domain: DTGVSQNPRHKITKRGQNVTFRCDPISEHNRLYWYRQTLGQGPEFLTYFQNEAQLEKSRLLSDRFSAERPKGSFSTLEIQRTEQGDSAMYLCASSPPTGTSKQYFGPGTRLTVT.

The gene calls are TRBV12-3 or TRBV12-4 and TRBJ2-3; D remains ambiguous. Trimming removed 4 bases at V and 4 bases at J, with 15 bases between. The CDR3 has 15 residues. The DNA of the CDR3 is TGTGCCAGCAGTTCATCGGGTGAACGCGCAGATACGCAGTATTTT. Translating it yields CASSSSGERADTQYF.

This clonotype was observed a handful of times. V usage is TRBV27 and J usage is TRBJ1-2, with 9 nucleotides matching TRBD1. The CDR3 length is 15 residues. Trimming took 3 bases from V and 4 from J; bases not matched to a gene: 6. Per the germline V gene, CDR1 is MNHEY and CDR2 is SMNVEV (reference sequence). CDR3 residues: CASSLTGTGPYGYTF. The CDR3 coding sequence is TGTGCCAGCAGTTTGACCGGGACAGGGCCCTATGGCTACACCTTC.

This chain connects TRBV30 to TRBJ2-7; 7 bases align to TRBD1. V was pared by 1 base and J by 5 bases, with 8 bases of the junction left unmatched. The CDR3 extends over 14 amino acids. Germline assignment: CDR1 GTSNPN and CDR2 SVGIG (reference sequence). The CDR3, as DNA: TGTGCCTGGAGTGCGGCAGGGGGTCAGGACGAGCAGTACTTC. This sequence encodes CAWSAAGGQDEQYF. Supplemented by reference TRBV30 and TRBJ2-7, the full variable domain reads SQTIHQWPATLVQPVGSPLSLECTVEGTSNPNLYWYRQAAGRGLQLLFYSVGIGQISSEVPQNLSASRPQDRQFILSSKKLLLSDSGFYLCAWSAAGGQDEQYFGPGTRLTVT.

This clonotype was found a few times. V usage is TRBV24-1 and J usage is TRBJ2-5, with D possibly being TRBD1 (5 bases). The germline V and J ends were trimmed by 0 bases and 8 bases, with 18 bases remaining between them. The germline CDR1 and CDR2 sequences are KGHDR and SFDVKD. The CDR3 is 16 residues long. This CDR3 is CATSDLGAGGDGTQYF. The CDR3 nucleotides are TGTGCCACCAGTGATTTGGGGGCAGGTGGGGATGGAACCCAGTACTTC.

This clonotype was counted only a few times. The rearrangement links TRBV3-1 to TRBJ2-5, with D unclear. This CDR3 has 14 amino acids. Per the germline V gene, CDR1 is LGHDT and CDR2 is YNNKEL (reference sequence). Trimming left V 5 bases short and J 1 base short, with 11 bases between. The CDR3 nucleotides are TGTGCCAGCAGCGGACGGACGGTCCAAGAGACCCAGTACTTC. Residues: CASSGRTVQETQYF.

This clonotype was seen more than once but under ten times. The chain is built from TRBV12-3 or TRBV12-4 and TRBJ2-4; D call uncertain. This CDR3 is built from 11 residues. The V gene lost 7 bases and the J gene lost 6 bases, with 7 bases spanning the gap. CDR3 DNA: TGTGCCAGCACGGACGGAAACATTCAGTACTTC. Its translation is CASTDGNIQYF.

This clonotype showed up just a few times. The chain recombines TRBV29-1 with TRBJ2-2; TRBD1 aligns across 7 bases. The CDR3 spans 14 residues. The V gene end was trimmed by 6 bases and the J gene end by 6 bases; junction bases not matched to a gene: 10. CDR1 is SQVTM and CDR2 is ANQGSEA in the germline V gene. The CDR3 DNA reads as TGCAGCGTGTGGGACAGCGAACATCCCGGGGAGCTGTTTTTT. It translates to CSVWDSEHPGELFF.